Listed here are 22 T cell receptor beta chains from one sample, sequenced in a study of T cell repertoires in cytomegalovirus infection. TCRdb re-analysed the reads in MiXCR, keeping a single row per CDR3 protein. In the table there are approximately 170,000 distinct CDR3 sequences, under 20% of which are singletons. The sequencing sample was made of CD8+ T cells from PBMCs. The receptors come from a human donor in good health (CMV status not recorded). Some clones in this sample may be carry-over from other donors' samples.

This chain links TRBV10-3 with TRBJ2-7; D not resolved. CDR3 length: 13 residues. Trimming cost V 3 bases and J 2 bases, with 8 bases left between them. CDR1 and CDR2 from the germline V gene are ENHRY and SYGVKD. CDR3 amino acids: CAISESQTYEQYF. CDR3 DNA: TGTGCCATCAGTGAATCACAGACCTACGAGCAGTACTTC.

The V and J genes are TRBV7-2 and TRBJ2-7; weak D call: TRBD1 (6 bases). Trimming removed 5 bases at V and 3 bases at J, with 11 bases between. Germline V CDR1 and CDR2: SGHTA, FQGNSA. The CDR3 contains 13 residues. CDR3 in DNA: TGTGCCAGCAGCATCCTACAGGGCTACGAGCAGTACTTC. It yields the protein CASSILQGYEQYF.

The chain has TRBV23-1 and TRBJ1-1; 9 nucleotides line up with TRBD1. TRBV23-1 is an open reading frame, and its role is uncertain. There are 15 residues in the CDR3. With V trimmed by 7 bases and J by 3 bases, 9 bases remained unmatched. For the CDR3, the DNA is TGCGCCAGCACCGGGGACAGGGAGGGGGACACTGAAGCTTTCTTT. Translated, it gives CASTGDREGDTEAFF.

This sequence joins TRBV7-6 and TRBJ2-2, with 9 nucleotides matching TRBD1. Germline CDR1 and CDR2: SGHVS and FNYEAQ. V was pared by 2 bases and J by 7 bases, with 5 bases of the junction left unmatched. The CDR3 covers 15 residues. CDR3 DNA sequence: TGTGCCAGCAGCTTAAACAGGGGGCTCGGCGGGGAGCTGTTTTTT. This gives the protein CASSLNRGLGGELFF.

This clonotype came up a few times. This rearrangement joins TRBV12-3 or TRBV12-4 to TRBJ2-1; 10 positions agree with TRBD2. The CDR3 extends over 14 amino acids. V shed 3 bases, J shed 6 bases, and the junction held 2 bases outside the gene matches. This CDR3 reads CASSFIAGGNEQFF. DNA for the CDR3: TGTGCCAGCAGTTTTATAGCGGGGGGCAATGAGCAGTTCTTC.

This clonotype has a handful of counts. One junction end disagrees with the germline gene, perhaps due to a read error. The chain joins TRBV2 to TRBJ1-2; possibly TRBD1 for D (6 bases). Germline CDR1 reads SNHLY; CDR2 reads FYNNEI. The length of the CDR3 is 15 residues. The CDR3: CASNEEGELNYGYTF. CDR3 bases: TGTGCCAGCAATGAAGAGGGGGAGTTGAACTATGGCTACACCTTC.

This chain joins TRBV5-1 and TRBJ1-1; the D is unclear. The CDR3 contains 13 residues. From germline, CDR1 is SGHRS and CDR2 YFSETQ. With 4 bases removed from V and 0 bases from J, the gap between germline ends came to 7 bases. Here the CDR3 reads CASSTSLNTEAFF. CDR3 DNA sequence: TGCGCCAGCAGCACTTCCTTGAACACTGAAGCTTTCTTT.

There are a few counts of this clonotype. The CDR3 protein is CASSPMGTEKLNEQFF. The CDR3 nucleotides are TGTGCCAGCAGTCCTATGGGGACAGAGAAATTGAATGAGCAGTTCTTC. V is TRBV7-9 and J is TRBJ2-1, with 7 bases aligning to TRBD1. The CDR3 runs to 16 residues. Losses at the gene ends were 6 bases for V and 7 bases for J; bases not matched to a gene: 15. Germline loops: CDR1 SEHNR, CDR2 FQNEAQ (reference sequence).

V usage is TRBV7-9 and J usage is TRBJ2-6, with 10 bases identical to TRBD1. Trimming cost V 5 bases and J 2 bases; bases outside gene matches: 9. The CDR3 runs 18 residues. Per germline, CDR1 SEHNR and CDR2 FQNEAQ (reference sequence). The CDR3 sequence: CASSVRDRGSPGANVLTF. In nucleotides, the CDR3 is TGTGCCAGCAGCGTCCGGGACAGGGGCTCCCCTGGGGCCAACGTCCTGACTTTC.

This clonotype has a handful of counts. The CDR3, as DNA: TGCAGTGCTAAGGGACTAGGACGGAACACCGGGGAGCTGTTTTTT. Translation: CSAKGLGRNTGELFF. This chain joins TRBV20-1 and TRBJ2-2; 8 bases align to TRBD2. V trimming: 4 bases; J trimming: 1 base; junction bases outside the gene matches: 5. The V gene's germline CDR1 is DFQATT and CDR2 SNEGSKA (reference sequence). The CDR3 totals 15 residues.

The V and J genes are TRBV28 and TRBJ2-5, with D tentatively TRBD2 (6 bases). Trimming left V 7 bases short and J 3 bases short, with 15 bases between. Germline V lookup: CDR1 MDHEN, CDR2 SYDVKM. The CDR3 has 14 amino acids. Here the CDR3 DNA reads TGTGCCAGCACTCACGGGGAGGTGGAAGAGACCCAGTACTTC. The encoded protein is CASTHGEVEETQYF.

This clonotype was picked up one time. V is TRBV11-2 and J is TRBJ1-4; 8 bases are a match to TRBD1. Trimming took 2 bases from V and 11 from J; bases not matched to a gene: 16. CDR1 SGHAT and CDR2 FQNNGV come from the germline V gene. CDR3 length: 17 residues. The CDR3 nucleotides are TGTGCCAGCAGCTTAAATCGGCCAGGGGGCGCCTGGGGGAAACTGTTTTTT. This translates into CASSLNRPGGAWGKLFF. The full variable domain, completed using reference TRBV11-2 and TRBJ1-4, is EAGVAQSPRYKIIEKRQSVAFWCNPISGHATLYWYQQILGQGPKLLIQFQNNGVVDDSQLPKDRFSAERLKGVDSTLKIQPAKLEDSAVYLCASSLNRPGGAWGKLFFGSGTQLSVL.

This clonotype turned up a few times. The chain is built from TRBV27 and TRBJ2-5; TRBD2 aligns across 8 bases. The CDR3 is made up of 15 amino acids. CDR1 is MNHEY and CDR2 is SMNVEV in the germline V gene (reference sequence). V dropped 1 base and J dropped 5; count of bases not matched to a gene: 6. The CDR3 is CASSLYYGGGETQYF. CDR3 nucleotides: TGTGCCAGCAGTTTATATTACGGGGGGGGGGAGACCCAGTACTTC.

The J gene is TRBJ2-7, the V gene TRBV7-2; D assignment may be TRBD1 or TRBD2 (5 bases each). The length of the CDR3 is 15 residues. Germline V lookup: CDR1 SGHTA, CDR2 FQGNSA. The ends were cut back, 2 bases at V and 1 base at J, with 12 bases in the middle. For the CDR3, the DNA is TGTGCCAGCAGCTTATGGGGCAGGGAGTCCTACGAGCAGTACTTC. It is translated as CASSLWGRESYEQYF. Full variable domain (remainder filled in from reference TRBV7-2 and TRBJ2-7): GAGVSQSPSNKVTEKGKDVELRCDPISGHTALYWYRQSLGQGLEFLIYFQGNSAPDKSGLPSDRFSAERTGGSVSTLTIQRTQQEDSAVYLCASSLWGRESYEQYFGPGTRLTVT.

This clonotype was recorded a few times. This sequence joins TRBV7-9 and TRBJ1-2; D remains unclear. Trimming shortened V by 5 bases and J by 1 base, and 11 bases separated the two germline ends. This CDR3 spans 14 amino acids. Germline CDR1 SEHNR, CDR2 FQNEAQ (reference sequence). CDR3 nucleotide sequence: TGTGCCAGCAGCCCCTCAGATAATAACTATGGCTACACCTTC. Translation: CASSPSDNNYGYTF.

This clonotype was observed a few times. This chain connects TRBV4-1 to TRBJ2-7, with D possibly matching TRBD1 (5 bases). V shed 1 base and J shed 1 base, with 11 bases lying between them. Germline V CDR1 and CDR2: MGHRA, YSYEKL. CDR3 length: 15 amino acids. CDR3: CASSQVPGFSYEQYF. Here the CDR3 DNA reads TGCGCCAGCAGCCAAGTGCCAGGGTTTTCCTACGAGCAGTACTTC.

The chain carries TRBV7-9 and TRBJ1-1, with D possibly TRBD1 on 5 matching bases. Trimming took off 6 bases at V and 6 bases at J, with 17 bases between the two ends. Germline lookup yields CDR1 SEHNR and CDR2 FQNEAQ (reference sequence). There are 14 residues in the CDR3. Written as DNA, the CDR3 is TGTGCCAGCAGTCGCGACTCAGGGTTCTCTGAAGCTTTCTTT. Translated: CASSRDSGFSEAFF.

This clonotype has just a few counts. The chain employs TRBV11-2 and TRBJ2-7, with 10 bases lining up with TRBD1. Germline trimming cut 5 bases from V and 3 bases from J; bases unmatched to any gene: 7. The CDR3 is made up of 15 amino acids. Germline-derived CDR1 and CDR2 are SGHAT and FQNNGV. CDR3 sequence: CASSPGQGTGYEQYF. In DNA, the CDR3 is TGTGCCAGCAGCCCGGGACAGGGGACGGGCTACGAGCAGTACTTC.

The V call is TRBV11-2, the J call TRBJ2-5, with TRBD2 identical over 7 bases. Per germline, CDR1 SGHAT and CDR2 FQNNGV. The trim removed 1 base at V and 5 bases at J, leaving 4 bases unmatched. This CDR3 contains 14 residues. The CDR3, as DNA: TGTGCCAGCAGCTTAGTGGGAGGGTTGGAGACCCAGTACTTC. Translation: CASSLVGGLETQYF.

This clonotype was seen repeatedly, ten times or more. The V and J genes are TRBV12-3 or TRBV12-4 and TRBJ2-1; the D gene is possibly TRBD1 (5 bases). The CDR3 is made up of 15 amino acids. V was shortened by 3 bases and J by 4 bases, with 13 bases between the two germline ends. The DNA of the CDR3 is TGTGCCAGCAGTTTCAGGGCAGGGCTTTACAATGAGCAGTTCTTC. This gives the protein CASSFRAGLYNEQFF.

The chain links TRBV13 to TRBJ2-7; 9 bases match TRBD1. J lost 6 bases, V lost 5 bases, and 11 bases had no gene match. Germline V gene sequence: CDR1 PRHDT, CDR2 FYEKMQ (reference sequence). The CDR3 has 15 amino acids. CDR3 in DNA: TGTGCCAGCAGCCCAAAGGACAGGGGAATCAGCGAGCAGTACTTC. It translates to CASSPKDRGISEQYF.

The chain links TRBV20-1 to TRBJ1-2, with 8 nucleotides matching TRBD1. Germline assignment: CDR1 DFQATT and CDR2 SNEGSKA (reference sequence). The V segment lost 3 bases and the J segment 2 bases; nucleotides outside the gene matches: 14. The CDR3 is 17 residues long. CDR3 nucleotides: TGCAGTGCTAGTCAGAGGACAGGGAAGGCACCCAACTATGGCTACACCTTC. Its protein product is CSASQRTGKAPNYGYTF.